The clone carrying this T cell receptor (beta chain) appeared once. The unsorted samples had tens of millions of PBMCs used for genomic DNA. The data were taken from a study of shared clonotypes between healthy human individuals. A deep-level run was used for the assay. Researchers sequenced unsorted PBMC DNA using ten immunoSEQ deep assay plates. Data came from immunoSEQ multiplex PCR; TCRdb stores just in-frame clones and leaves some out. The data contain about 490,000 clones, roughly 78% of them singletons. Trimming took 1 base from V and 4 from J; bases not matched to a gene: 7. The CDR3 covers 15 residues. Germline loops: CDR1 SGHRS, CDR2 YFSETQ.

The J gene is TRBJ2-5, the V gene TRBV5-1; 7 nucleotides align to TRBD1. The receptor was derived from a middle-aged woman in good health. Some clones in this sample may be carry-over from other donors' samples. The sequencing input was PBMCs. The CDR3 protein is CASSLQGQPGETQYF. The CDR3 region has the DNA TGCGCCAGCAGCTTGCAGGGACAGCCGGGAGAGACCCAGTACTTC.